The rows below give T cell receptor beta chains drawn from one sample of a study of blood T cell repertoires in COVID-19. Only in-frame clones appear in the TCRdb table, and some are missing; sequencing was by immunoSEQ multiplex PCR. This sample has roughly 300,000 clones; more than 75% occur once, and the top ten carry over 2%. The sequencing input was PBMCs or T cells enriched from blood (not recorded which). These receptors all come from a woman between 40 and 55 years old with acute COVID-19. CDR3s include the opening cysteine and the closing phenylalanine or tryptophan. A D gene is named only where the DNA matches it firmly.

j_call: TRBJ1-5
d_call: TRBD1
v_call: TRBV7-2
cdr3_aa: CASSPSTGVNQPQHF
cdr3_nt: TGTGCCAGCAGCCCCTCGACAGGGGTGAATCAGCCCCAGCATTTT

j_call: TRBJ2-3
d_call: -
v_call: TRBV19
cdr3_aa: CASSMRDTSTDTQYF
cdr3_nt: TGTGCCAGTAGTATGCGAGATACTAGCACAGATACGCAGTATTTT

j_call: TRBJ2-7
d_call: -
v_call: TRBV27
cdr3_aa: CASGFSEQYF
cdr3_nt: TGTGCCAGCGGCTTCTCCGAGCAGTACTTC

j_call: TRBJ1-5
d_call: -
v_call: TRBV28
cdr3_aa: CASSLLSSNQPQHF
cdr3_nt: TGTGCCAGCAGTTTACTTTCTAGCAATCAGCCCCAGCATTTT

j_call: TRBJ1-5
d_call: -
v_call: TRBV28
cdr3_aa: CASSLGPAYNQPQHF
cdr3_nt: TGTGCCAGCAGTTTGGGGCCAGCCTACAATCAGCCCCAGCATTTT

j_call: TRBJ1-3
d_call: -
v_call: TRBV9
cdr3_aa: CASSRESSGNTIYF
cdr3_nt: TGTGCCAGCAGCCGGGAGAGCTCTGGAAACACCATATATTTT

j_call: TRBJ2-5
d_call: TRBD1
v_call: TRBV3-1/TRBV3-2
cdr3_aa: CASSLPRRGRGSETQYF
cdr3_nt: TGTGCCAGCAGCCTTCCGCGAAGGGGCAGGGGGTCAGAGACCCAGTACTTC

j_call: TRBJ1-4
d_call: -
v_call: TRBV28
cdr3_aa: CASKLRRAAEKLFF
cdr3_nt: TGTGCCAGCAAGTTGAGGAGGGCGGCCGAAAAACTGTTTTTT

j_call: TRBJ1-3
d_call: -
v_call: TRBV7-9
cdr3_aa: CASSSGGALGNTIYF
cdr3_nt: TGTGCCAGCAGCTCAGGCGGGGCGTTAGGAAACACCATATATTTT

j_call: TRBJ1-2
d_call: TRBD1
v_call: TRBV9
cdr3_aa: CASRQTGGGYGYTF
cdr3_nt: TGTGCCAGCAGGCAGACAGGGGGCGGCTATGGCTACACCTTC

j_call: TRBJ2-2
d_call: TRBD1
v_call: TRBV12-3/TRBV12-4
cdr3_aa: CASSLGQGIELFF
cdr3_nt: TGTGCCAGCAGTTTAGGACAGGGTATAGAGCTGTTTTTT

j_call: TRBJ1-2
d_call: -
v_call: TRBV7-9
cdr3_aa: CASSLEKASGNYGYTF
cdr3_nt: TGTGCCAGCAGCTTAGAGAAAGCCTCAGGGAACTATGGCTACACCTTC